These 25 T cell receptor beta chains share one sample of origin, sequenced in a study of CDR3 diversity in severe acne (dated by TCRdb to the late 2010s). Libraries were built with PCR. For sequencing, an Illumina HiSeq 2000 was employed. In TCRdb, the public reads were trimmed at Q25 with fastp and aligned with MiXCR, with productive beta chains retained. Each CDR3 protein gets just one entry, which takes the most common genes and DNA from the rows behind it. For this sample the table gives around 100,000 distinct CDR3 sequences, of which roughly 51% were detected only once. The ten largest clones add up to around 12% of the sample. Sequencing was done on a sample of blood. These receptors were obtained from a male donor with acne.

CDR3 DNA sequence: TGCAGCGTTCAACACTTAAATCAGCCCCAGCATTTT. Its translation is CSVQHLNQPQHF. The chain carries TRBV29-1 and TRBJ1-5; no clear D. Germline CDR1 and CDR2: SQVTM and ANQGSEA. Trimming took 5 bases from V and 4 from J, leaving 9 bases between them. CDR3 length: 12 amino acids.

V is TRBV27 and J is TRBJ2-7; TRBD1 aligns across 8 bases. Germline trimming cut 5 bases from V and 2 bases from J; bases unmatched to any gene: 8. The CDR3 is made up of 15 amino acids. CDR1 is MNHEY, CDR2 SMNVEV, per germline (reference sequence). In nucleotides, the CDR3 is TGTGCCAGCAGTCCAGCATGGACAGGGCCCTACGAGCAGTACTTC. Its protein product is CASSPAWTGPYEQYF.

The chain combines TRBV6-1 with TRBJ2-7; D tentatively fits TRBD1 or TRBD2 (5 bases each). Germline CDR1 MNHNS, CDR2 SASEGT. The CDR3 consists of 15 residues. V was pared by 5 bases and J by 5 bases, with 19 bases between. In nucleotides, the CDR3 is TGTGCCAGCAGTCCCGAGGGGAGCGGTCACCACGAGCAGTACTTC. Protein sequence: CASSPEGSGHHEQYF.

This clonotype was found a few times. This rearrangement joins TRBV25-1 to TRBJ2-6, with a weak D call TRBD1 (6 bases). Germline V gene sequence: CDR1 MGHDK, CDR2 SYGVNS. V gave up 3 bases and J gave up 13 bases, with 13 bases separating them. CDR3 length equals 13 residues. CDR3 sequence: CASSDTGWAVLTF. CDR3 nucleotides: TGTGCCAGCAGTGATACAGGGTGGGCTGTCCTGACTTTC.

V usage is TRBV20-1 and J usage is TRBJ2-1; 13 positions match TRBD2. This CDR3 is 14 amino acids long. Per germline, CDR1 DFQATT and CDR2 SNEGSKA (reference sequence). V lost 4 bases and J lost 12; bases outside the gene matches: 9. CDR3 amino acids: CSATHWGLAGMQFF. As DNA, the CDR3 is TGCAGTGCTACCCACTGGGGACTAGCGGGAATGCAGTTCTTC.

The chain employs TRBV20-1 and TRBJ1-6; no clear D gene. The CDR3 loop spans 14 amino acids. CDR1 and CDR2 from the germline V gene are DFQATT and SNEGSKA (reference sequence). The V end lost 4 bases, the J end lost 10 bases, and 17 bases lay between the germline ends. The CDR3 DNA reads as TGCAGTGCTACCCACTGGGCGAAAGGGTCACCCCTCCACTTT. Translating gives CSATHWAKGSPLHF.

This clonotype qualifies as medium-sized. CDR3: CASSLAGGEGSTDTQYF. CDR3 sequence (DNA): TGTGCCAGCAGCTTAGCGGGGGGGGAGGGGTCCACAGATACGCAGTATTTT. The chain recombines TRBV7-2 with TRBJ2-3, with 7 bases lining up with TRBD2. The CDR3 is 17 residues long. With V trimmed by 0 bases and J by 2 bases, 8 bases remained unmatched. From germline, CDR1 is SGHTA and CDR2 FQGNSA.

By proportion, this clonotype is medium-sized. This sequence joins TRBV10-3 and TRBJ1-1; D call uncertain. The CDR3 is 16 amino acids. The germline CDR1 and CDR2 sequences are ENHRY and SYGVKD. Between the trimmed V and J ends, which lost 6 bases and 5 bases, there was a span of 22 bases. The CDR3 DNA follows: TGTGCCATCAGAGCCCGTGGCGGCATGGATGTAACTGAAGCTTTCTTT. It codes for CAIRARGGMDVTEAFF.

The CDR3 nucleotides are TGTGCCAGCAGCGGGCCTGATGGCTACACCTTC. It yields the protein CASSGPDGYTF. The chain combines TRBV11-1 with TRBJ1-2; D uncertain. There are 11 residues in the CDR3. Germline loops: CDR1 SGHAT, CDR2 FQDESV (reference sequence). V was trimmed by 5 bases and J by 6 bases, leaving 7 bases between them.

This clonotype was picked up many times. The gene calls are TRBV7-9 and TRBJ2-3; the D gene could be TRBD1 or TRBD2 (6 bases each). V was trimmed by 4 bases and J by 1 base, leaving 9 bases between them. Germline V gene lookup returns CDR1 SEHNR and CDR2 FQNEAQ (reference sequence). The CDR3 loop spans 14 amino acids. CDR3 nucleotides: TGTGCCAGCAGCTCGAGGGGGGGCACAGATACGCAGTATTTT. This codes for CASSSRGGTDTQYF. The full variable domain, with the rest looked up from reference TRBV7-9 and TRBJ2-3, is DTGVSQNPRHKITKRGQNVTFRCDPISEHNRLYWYRQTLGQGPEFLTYFQNEAQLEKSRLLSDRFSAERPKGSFSTLEIQRTEQGDSAMYLCASSSRGGTDTQYFGPGTRLTVL.

The chain links TRBV20-1 to TRBJ2-2; TRBD2 aligns across 9 bases. CDR3 length equals 16 residues. V shed 1 base, J shed 3 bases, and the junction held 6 bases outside the gene matches. Germline CDR1 reads DFQATT; CDR2 reads SNEGSKA (reference sequence). The CDR3 here is CSARVHAGGHTGELFF. The CDR3 DNA follows: TGCAGTGCTAGAGTCCATGCGGGAGGGCACACCGGGGAGCTGTTTTTT.

This clonotype was found many times. The V gene is TRBV19, the J gene TRBJ1-5; D possibly corresponds to TRBD1 (5 bases). V was clipped by 3 bases and J by 11 bases, with 11 bases between them. CDR3 length: 12 amino acids. Germline V lookup: CDR1 LNHDA, CDR2 SQIVND (reference sequence). CDR3 residues: CASSIGGHSQHF. For the CDR3, the DNA is TGTGCCAGTAGTATCGGAGGACACTCCCAGCATTTT.

In its sample, this clonotype was seen many times. The CDR3 DNA follows: TGTGCCAGTAGTATACAACTAGCGGGATCGGCCAATGAGCAGTTCTTC. Translating it yields CASSIQLAGSANEQFF. This chain connects TRBV19 to TRBJ2-1; 10 bases match TRBD2. Per germline, CDR1 LNHDA and CDR2 SQIVND (reference sequence). The CDR3 has 16 residues. V was pared by 2 bases and J by 6 bases, with 7 bases of the junction left unmatched.

V usage is TRBV11-1 and J usage is TRBJ2-2; 7 nucleotides match TRBD1. This CDR3 has 18 amino acids. CDR1 SGHAT and CDR2 FQDESV come from the germline V gene (reference sequence). The V and J ends lost 0 bases and 2 bases, in that order; junction bases with no gene match: 9. CDR3 DNA sequence: TGTGCCAGCAGCTTAGCGGGGATATGGGACAGCAACACCGGGGAGCTGTTTTTT. The encoded protein is CASSLAGIWDSNTGELFF.

The V gene is TRBV20-1, the J gene TRBJ2-7; 9 bases line up with TRBD2. V shed 4 bases, J shed 3 bases, and the junction held 4 bases outside the gene matches. Germline CDR1 reads DFQATT; CDR2 reads SNEGSKA (reference sequence). The CDR3 is 13 amino acids. The CDR3 DNA is TGCAGTGCTAAGGCTAGCGGGGTCTACGAGCAGTACTTC. Protein: CSAKASGVYEQYF.

This sequence joins TRBV19 and TRBJ2-1; TRBD1 matches 11 bases. This CDR3 is built from 14 residues. CDR1 and CDR2 from the germline V gene are LNHDA and SQIVND (reference sequence). V lost 8 bases to trimming and J lost 6 bases; unmatched junction nucleotides: 6. The DNA for the CDR3 is TGTGCCAGTGGCTGGACAGGGGGCTTCAATGAGCAGTTCTTC. It is translated as CASGWTGGFNEQFF.

The rearrangement uses TRBV11-2 and TRBJ1-1; the D is unclear. Trimming took 2 bases from V and 0 from J, leaving 13 bases between them. CDR1 is SGHAT and CDR2 is FQNNGV in the germline V gene. The CDR3 length is 16 residues. CDR3 sequence reads: CASSLFGPHLNTEAFF. The CDR3 DNA reads as TGTGCCAGCAGCTTATTTGGTCCACACCTGAACACTGAAGCTTTCTTT. Full variable domain (rest looked up from reference TRBV11-2 and TRBJ1-1): EAGVAQSPRYKIIEKRQSVAFWCNPISGHATLYWYQQILGQGPKLLIQFQNNGVVDDSQLPKDRFSAERLKGVDSTLKIQPAKLEDSAVYLCASSLFGPHLNTEAFFGQGTRLTVV.

This chain's CDR3 is CASRPDRGSNQPQHF. CDR3 nucleotide sequence: TGTGCCAGCAGGCCGGACAGGGGGTCTAATCAGCCCCAGCATTTT. The gene calls are TRBV28 and TRBJ1-5; 10 bases are a match to TRBD1. After removal of 6 bases from V and 4 bases from J, the junction contained 6 bases not matched to a gene. Germline CDR1 is MDHEN and CDR2 is SYDVKM. The CDR3 consists of 15 residues.

This clonotype was seen a few times. V and J are TRBV29-1 and TRBJ2-7, with unresolved D. The CDR3 runs to 12 residues. V was pared by 3 bases and J by 4 bases, with 10 bases between. Germline loops: CDR1 SQVTM, CDR2 ANQGSEA. Written as DNA, the CDR3 is TGCAGCGTTGAGAACAGCCCTTACGAGCAGTACTTC. Translated: CSVENSPYEQYF.

There are many counts of this clonotype. The gene calls are TRBV15 and TRBJ2-3, with TRBD1 as a possible D gene (6 bases). V lost 3 bases to trimming and J lost 0 bases, with 13 bases between them. Germline V gene lookup returns CDR1 LNHNV and CDR2 YYDKDF (reference sequence). This CDR3 comprises 16 residues. CDR3 sequence: CATSSPWGRSTDTQYF. CDR3 DNA sequence: TGTGCCACCAGCAGCCCTTGGGGGCGGAGCACAGATACGCAGTATTTT. The full variable domain, rest sourced from reference TRBV15 and TRBJ2-3, is DAMVIQNPRYQVTQFGKPVTLSCSQTLNHNVMYWYQQKSSQAPKLLFHYYDKDFNNEADTPDNFQSRRPNTSFCFLDIRSPGLGDTAMYLCATSSPWGRSTDTQYFGPGTRLTVL.

The V gene is TRBV7-2, the J gene TRBJ1-2; D is ambiguous. This CDR3 is 13 amino acids long. The V gene's germline CDR1 is SGHTA and CDR2 FQGNSA. V gave up 5 bases and J gave up 8 bases, with 15 bases separating them. CDR3 sequence (DNA): TGTGCCAGCAGCCAAGACCGCAGTGGGGGCTACACCTTC. Residues: CASSQDRSGGYTF. Together with reference TRBV7-2 and TRBJ1-2, the CDR3 gives the full variable domain: GAGVSQSPSNKVTEKGKDVELRCDPISGHTALYWYRQSLGQGLEFLIYFQGNSAPDKSGLPSDRFSAERTGGSVSTLTIQRTQQEDSAVYLCASSQDRSGGYTFGSGTRLTVV.

The table lists this clonotype with many counts. The chain joins TRBV3-1 to TRBJ1-2; 10 bases agree with TRBD1. The CDR3 consists of 13 residues. The germline V gene encodes CDR1 LGHDT and CDR2 YNNKEL (reference sequence). Trimming took 3 bases from V and 8 from J; bases not matched to a gene: 3. CDR3 protein: CASSHDRGRGYTF. CDR3 bases: TGTGCCAGCAGCCATGACAGGGGGCGAGGCTACACCTTC.

This chain joins TRBV20-1 and TRBJ2-7; TRBD1 matches at 7 bases. Germline CDR1 and CDR2: DFQATT and SNEGSKA (reference sequence). The CDR3 extends over 15 amino acids. Trimming cost V 6 bases and J 3 bases; bases outside gene matches: 14. The chain's CDR3 is CSASAGTAFLYEQYF. The CDR3 DNA follows: TGCAGTGCGTCGGCCGGGACAGCCTTCCTCTACGAGCAGTACTTC.

The J gene is TRBJ1-1, the V gene TRBV7-2; D might be TRBD1 (5 bases). Trimming left V 5 bases short and J 11 bases short, with 15 bases between. This CDR3 region has 12 residues. CDR1 SGHTA and CDR2 FQGNSA come from the germline V gene. The CDR3 bases are TGTGCCAGCAGCCCAGTTGGAGGGGAGGCTTTCTTT. This translates into CASSPVGGEAFF. Variable domain in full (rest from reference TRBV7-2 and TRBJ1-1): GAGVSQSPSNKVTEKGKDVELRCDPISGHTALYWYRQSLGQGLEFLIYFQGNSAPDKSGLPSDRFSAERTGGSVSTLTIQRTQQEDSAVYLCASSPVGGEAFFGQGTRLTVV.

CDR3 sequence: CASSESGLAGAHEQYF. CDR3 sequence (DNA): TGTGCCAGCAGTGAATCGGGACTAGCGGGAGCCCACGAGCAGTACTTC. The chain joins TRBV25-1 to TRBJ2-7; 14 bases line up with TRBD2. With V trimmed by 1 base and J by 5 bases, 4 bases remained unmatched. CDR3 length equals 16 residues. The germline gives CDR1 MGHDK, CDR2 SYGVNS.